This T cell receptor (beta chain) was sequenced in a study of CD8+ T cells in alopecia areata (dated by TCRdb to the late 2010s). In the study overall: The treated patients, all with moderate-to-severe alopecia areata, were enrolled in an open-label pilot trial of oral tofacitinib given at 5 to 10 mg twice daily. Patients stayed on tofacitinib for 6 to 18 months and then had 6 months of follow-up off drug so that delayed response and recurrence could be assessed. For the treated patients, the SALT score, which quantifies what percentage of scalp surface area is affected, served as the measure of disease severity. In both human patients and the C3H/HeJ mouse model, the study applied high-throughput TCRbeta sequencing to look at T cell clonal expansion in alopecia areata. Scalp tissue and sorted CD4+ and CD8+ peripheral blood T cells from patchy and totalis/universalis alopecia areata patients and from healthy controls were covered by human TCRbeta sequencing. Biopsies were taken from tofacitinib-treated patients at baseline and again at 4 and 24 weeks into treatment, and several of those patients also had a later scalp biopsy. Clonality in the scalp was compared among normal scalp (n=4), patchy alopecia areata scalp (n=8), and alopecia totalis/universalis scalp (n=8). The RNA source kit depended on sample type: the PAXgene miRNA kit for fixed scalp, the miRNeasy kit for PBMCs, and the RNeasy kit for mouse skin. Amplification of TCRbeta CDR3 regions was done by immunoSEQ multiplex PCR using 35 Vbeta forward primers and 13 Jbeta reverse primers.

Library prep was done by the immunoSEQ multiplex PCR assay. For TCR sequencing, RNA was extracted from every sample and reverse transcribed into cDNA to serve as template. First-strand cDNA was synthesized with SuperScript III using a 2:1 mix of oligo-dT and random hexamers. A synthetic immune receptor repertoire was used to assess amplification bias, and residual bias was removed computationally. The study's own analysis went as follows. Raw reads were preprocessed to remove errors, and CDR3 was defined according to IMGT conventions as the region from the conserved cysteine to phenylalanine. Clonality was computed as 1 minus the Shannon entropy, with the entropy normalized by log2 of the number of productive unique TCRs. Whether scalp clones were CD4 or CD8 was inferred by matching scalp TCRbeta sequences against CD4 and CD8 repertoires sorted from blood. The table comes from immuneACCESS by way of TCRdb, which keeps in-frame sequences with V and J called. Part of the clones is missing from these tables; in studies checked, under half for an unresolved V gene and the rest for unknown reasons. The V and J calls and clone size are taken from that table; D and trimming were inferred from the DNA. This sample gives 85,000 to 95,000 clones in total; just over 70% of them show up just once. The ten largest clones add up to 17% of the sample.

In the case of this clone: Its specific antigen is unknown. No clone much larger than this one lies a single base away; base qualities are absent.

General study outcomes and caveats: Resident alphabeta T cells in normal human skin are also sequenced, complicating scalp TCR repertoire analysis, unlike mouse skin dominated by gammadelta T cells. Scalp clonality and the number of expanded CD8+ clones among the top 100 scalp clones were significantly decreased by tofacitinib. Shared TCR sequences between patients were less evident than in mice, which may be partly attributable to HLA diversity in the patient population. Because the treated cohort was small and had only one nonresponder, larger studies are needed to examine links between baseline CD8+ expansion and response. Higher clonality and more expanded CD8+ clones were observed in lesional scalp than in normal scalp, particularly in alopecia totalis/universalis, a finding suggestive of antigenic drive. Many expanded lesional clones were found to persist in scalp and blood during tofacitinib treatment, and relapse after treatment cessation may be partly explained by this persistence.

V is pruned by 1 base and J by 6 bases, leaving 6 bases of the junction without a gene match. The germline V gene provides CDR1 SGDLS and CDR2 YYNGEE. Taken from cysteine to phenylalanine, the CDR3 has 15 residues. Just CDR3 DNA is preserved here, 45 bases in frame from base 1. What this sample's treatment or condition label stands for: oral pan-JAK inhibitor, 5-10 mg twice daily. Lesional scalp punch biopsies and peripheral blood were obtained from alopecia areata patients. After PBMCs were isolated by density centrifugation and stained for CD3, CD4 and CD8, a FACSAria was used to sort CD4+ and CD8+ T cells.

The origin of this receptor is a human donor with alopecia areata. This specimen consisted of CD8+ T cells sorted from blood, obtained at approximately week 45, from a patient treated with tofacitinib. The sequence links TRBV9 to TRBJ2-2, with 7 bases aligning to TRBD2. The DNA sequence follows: TGTGCCAGCAGCGTACAGGCGGGGGTCCCCGGGGAGCTGTTTTTT. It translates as CASSVQAGVPGELFF.